This T cell receptor (beta chain) stems from a study of T cell responses to AZD1222 COVID-19 vaccine (dated by TCRdb to about 2021). The study in broad terms: A total of approximately 240 trial participants underwent TCR sequencing, of whom roughly 210 received two doses of AZD1222 and roughly 25 received two doses of the MenACWY control vaccine. Enrollment into the trials was organized by age into subgroups of 18-55, 56-69 and 70-plus years, and those subgroups contained roughly 140, 27 and 60 TCR-sequenced participants, respectively. What the research found in general, with its limitations: Conclusions about previously exposed vaccinees are limited because only 6 or 7 AZD1222 recipients were SARS-CoV-2 seropositive at baseline. CD4 TCRs associated with the vaccine covered the entire spike protein, and the dominant responses were in regions 160-218 and 743-854. In the small 56-69-year group, the increase in depth fell short of significance, most likely because of low power. After two AZD1222 doses, both the breadth and the depth of spike-specific TCRs were significantly higher than at day 0 and than in MenACWY recipients. Epitopes outside the regions mutated in the B.1.351 and B.1.1.7 variants were reportedly recognized by nearly half of the unique spike-specific TCRs. Participants were mostly white British and included more females than males, and it was suggested by the authors that clonal diversity may have been underestimated. Because no day 14 peak-response samples were available, the repertoires could be characterized only after the peak T cell response.

What the time point label conveys for this sample: baseline before first vaccination. What the treatment or condition label conveys for this sample: meningococcal conjugate vaccine given as trial control. Vaccinee samples came from UK trials COV001 and COV002, including a single-blind randomized controlled phase 2/3 trial of AZD1222 (ChAdOx1 nCoV-19) in healthy adults. For TCRbeta chain sequencing, PBMC samples were collected from trial participants at day 0 and at day 28 after the second dose. The CDR3 regions of human TCRbeta chains were analyzed by immunosequencing. The study's own analysis went as follows. Repertoire TCRs were matched against a reference library of SARS-CoV-2-specific TCRs generated with the MIRA antigen-specificity platform. Breadth was defined as the fraction of unique TCRs that were SARS-CoV-2-associated. Depth was defined as the fraction of total T cells that were SARS-CoV-2-associated. Using the MIRA data, each spike-specific TCR was assigned both to the spike region to which the TCR was reactive and to a CD4 or CD8 class. Log10-transformed breadth and depth values were compared by one-way ANOVA with Sidak's multiple comparisons tests. Imported from immuneACCESS, the table was reduced by TCRdb to in-frame sequences with V and J called. These copies leave out some clones; in studies compared against another copy, an unresolved V gene accounts for under half, and the cause of the remainder is not known. The DNA was the basis for D and trimming; V, J and clone size are from that table. Across this sample there are about 83,000 clones, with roughly 88% seen only once. The ten largest clones take up under 5% of the sample.

The CDR3, cysteine through phenylalanine, is 15 amino acids long. Only the CDR3 portion is preserved as DNA: 45 bases, with reading frame beginning at the first base. The trim is 6 bases for V and 5 bases for J, with a gap of 20 bases between the germline ends. The germline V gene (reference sequence) sets CDR1 to WNHNN and CDR2 to SYGVQD. On this clone itself: Its antigen has not been determined. Base qualities are not at hand, and no much larger clone is one base apart.

The chain is encoded by TRBV10-1 joined to TRBJ2-7; no D segment can be confidently identified. The sample here was peripheral blood, taken on day 0 of MenACWY control vaccination. The clonotype comes from an adult in good health. CDR3 region: CASRSFPVRSHEQYF. The nucleotides are TGCGCCAGCAGGTCCTTCCCTGTTCGTTCCCACGAGCAGTACTTC.